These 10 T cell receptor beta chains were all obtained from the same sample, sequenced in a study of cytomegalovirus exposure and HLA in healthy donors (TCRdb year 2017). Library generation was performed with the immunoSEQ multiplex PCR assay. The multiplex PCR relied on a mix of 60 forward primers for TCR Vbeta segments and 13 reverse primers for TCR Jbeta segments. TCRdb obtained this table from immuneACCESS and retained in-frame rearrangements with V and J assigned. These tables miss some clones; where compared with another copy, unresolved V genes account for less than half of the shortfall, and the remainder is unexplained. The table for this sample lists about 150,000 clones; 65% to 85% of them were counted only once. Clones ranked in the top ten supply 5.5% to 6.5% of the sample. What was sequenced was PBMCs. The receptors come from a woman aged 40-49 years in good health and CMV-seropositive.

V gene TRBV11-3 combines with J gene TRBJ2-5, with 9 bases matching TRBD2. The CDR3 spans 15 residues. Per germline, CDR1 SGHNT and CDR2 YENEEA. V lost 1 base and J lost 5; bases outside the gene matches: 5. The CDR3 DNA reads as TGTGCCAGCAGCTTAGGGGGGACTAGCCATGAGACCCAGTACTTC. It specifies CASSLGGTSHETQYF.

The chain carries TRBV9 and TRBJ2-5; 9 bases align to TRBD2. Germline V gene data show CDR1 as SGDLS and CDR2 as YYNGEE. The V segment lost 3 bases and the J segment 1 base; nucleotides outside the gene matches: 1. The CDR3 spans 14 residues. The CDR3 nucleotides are TGTGCCAGCAGCGGTAGCGGGAGCCAAGAGACCCAGTACTTC. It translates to CASSGSGSQETQYF.

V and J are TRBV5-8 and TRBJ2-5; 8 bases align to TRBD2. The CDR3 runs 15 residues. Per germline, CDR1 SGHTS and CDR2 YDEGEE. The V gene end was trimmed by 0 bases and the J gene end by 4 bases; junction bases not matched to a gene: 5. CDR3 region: CASSLGTSTSETQYF. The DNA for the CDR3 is TGTGCCAGCAGCTTGGGGACTAGCACTTCAGAGACCCAGTACTTC.

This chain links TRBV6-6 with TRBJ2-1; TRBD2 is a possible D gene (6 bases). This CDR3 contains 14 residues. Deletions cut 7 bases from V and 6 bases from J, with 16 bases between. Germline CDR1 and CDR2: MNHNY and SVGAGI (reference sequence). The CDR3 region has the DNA TGTGCCAGCACCTGGAGGGGAGCCCTCAATGAGCAGTTCTTC. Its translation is CASTWRGALNEQFF.

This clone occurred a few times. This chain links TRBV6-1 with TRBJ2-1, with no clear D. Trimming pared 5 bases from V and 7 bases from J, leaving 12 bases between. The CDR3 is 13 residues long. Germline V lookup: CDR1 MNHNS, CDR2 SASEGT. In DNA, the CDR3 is TGTGCCAGCAGTCAATCCCTAGGAAATGAGCAGTTCTTC. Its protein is CASSQSLGNEQFF.

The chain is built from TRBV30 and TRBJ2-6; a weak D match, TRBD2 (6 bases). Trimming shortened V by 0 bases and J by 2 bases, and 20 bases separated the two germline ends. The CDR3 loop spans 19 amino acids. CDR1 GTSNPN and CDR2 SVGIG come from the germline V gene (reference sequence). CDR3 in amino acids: CAWSVPLEGLRPGANVLTF. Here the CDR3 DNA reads TGTGCCTGGAGTGTACCTTTGGAGGGTTTGAGACCTGGGGCCAACGTCCTGACTTTC.

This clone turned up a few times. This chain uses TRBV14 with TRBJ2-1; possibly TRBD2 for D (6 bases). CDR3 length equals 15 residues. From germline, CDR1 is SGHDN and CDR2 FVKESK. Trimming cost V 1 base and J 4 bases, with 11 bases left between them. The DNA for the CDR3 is TGTGCCAGCAGCCAAGTGCGGGGCCCGTACAATGAGCAGTTCTTC. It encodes CASSQVRGPYNEQFF.

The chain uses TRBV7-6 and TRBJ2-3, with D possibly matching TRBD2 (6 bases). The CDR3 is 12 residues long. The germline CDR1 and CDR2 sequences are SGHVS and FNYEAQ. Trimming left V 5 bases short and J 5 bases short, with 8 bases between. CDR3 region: CASSRLGDTQYF. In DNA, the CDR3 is TGTGCCAGCAGCCGACTAGGAGATACGCAGTATTTT.

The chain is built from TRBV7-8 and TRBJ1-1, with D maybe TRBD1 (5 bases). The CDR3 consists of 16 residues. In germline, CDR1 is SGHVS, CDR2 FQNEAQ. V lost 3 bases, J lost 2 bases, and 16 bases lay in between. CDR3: CASSFGAGNDNTEAFF. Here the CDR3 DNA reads TGTGCCAGCAGCTTCGGCGCAGGGAACGATAACACTGAAGCTTTCTTT.

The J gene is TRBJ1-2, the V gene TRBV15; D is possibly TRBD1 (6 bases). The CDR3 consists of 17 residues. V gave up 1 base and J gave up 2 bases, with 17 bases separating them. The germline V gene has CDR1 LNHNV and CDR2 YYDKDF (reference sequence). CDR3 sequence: CATSRVGGGARNYGYTF. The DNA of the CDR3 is TGTGCCACCAGCAGAGTTGGTGGGGGGGCGCGGAACTATGGCTACACCTTC.